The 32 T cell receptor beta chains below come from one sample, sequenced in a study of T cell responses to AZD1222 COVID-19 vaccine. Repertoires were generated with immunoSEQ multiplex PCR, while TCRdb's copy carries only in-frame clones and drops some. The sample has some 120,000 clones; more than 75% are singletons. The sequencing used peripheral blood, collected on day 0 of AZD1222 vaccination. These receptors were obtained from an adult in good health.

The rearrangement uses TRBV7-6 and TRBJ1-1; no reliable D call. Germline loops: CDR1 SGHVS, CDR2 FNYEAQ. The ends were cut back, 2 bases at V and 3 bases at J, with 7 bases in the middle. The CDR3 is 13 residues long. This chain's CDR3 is CASSLFGDTEAFF. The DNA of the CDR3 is TGTGCCAGCAGCTTATTCGGGGACACTGAAGCTTTCTTT.

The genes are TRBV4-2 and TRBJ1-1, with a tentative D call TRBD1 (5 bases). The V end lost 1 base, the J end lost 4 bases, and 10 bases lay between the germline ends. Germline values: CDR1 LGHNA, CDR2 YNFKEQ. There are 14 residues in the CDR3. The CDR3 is CASSQAGDFTEAFF. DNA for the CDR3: TGTGCCAGCAGCCAAGCGGGGGACTTCACTGAAGCTTTCTTT.

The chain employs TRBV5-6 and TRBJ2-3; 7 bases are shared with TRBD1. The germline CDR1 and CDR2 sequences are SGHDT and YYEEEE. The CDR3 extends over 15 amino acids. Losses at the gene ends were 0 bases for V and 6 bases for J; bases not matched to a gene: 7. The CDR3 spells CASSLEVTGFDTQYF. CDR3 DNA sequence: TGTGCCAGCAGCTTGGAGGTGACAGGGTTCGATACGCAGTATTTT.

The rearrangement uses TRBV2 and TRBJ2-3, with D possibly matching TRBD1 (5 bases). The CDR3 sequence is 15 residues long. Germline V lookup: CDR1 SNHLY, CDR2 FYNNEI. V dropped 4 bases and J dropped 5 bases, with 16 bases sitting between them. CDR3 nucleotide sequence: TGTGCCAGCAGTGCCCAGGGCGGTCACAGAGATACGCAGTATTTT. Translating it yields CASSAQGGHRDTQYF.

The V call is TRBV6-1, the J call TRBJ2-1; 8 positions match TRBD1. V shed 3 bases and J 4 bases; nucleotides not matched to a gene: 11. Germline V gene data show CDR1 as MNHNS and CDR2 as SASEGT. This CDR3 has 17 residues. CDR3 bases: TGTGCCAGCAGTGATTCTCCCGGGACAGGAAGATACAATGAGCAGTTCTTC. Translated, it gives CASSDSPGTGRYNEQFF.

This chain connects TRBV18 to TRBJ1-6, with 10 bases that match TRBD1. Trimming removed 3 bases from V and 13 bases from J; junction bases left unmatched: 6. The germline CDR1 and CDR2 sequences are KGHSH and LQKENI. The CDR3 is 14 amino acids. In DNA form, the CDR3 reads TGTGCCAGCTCACCCGAGGGACAGGGGACCCCCCTCCACTTT. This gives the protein CASSPEGQGTPLHF.

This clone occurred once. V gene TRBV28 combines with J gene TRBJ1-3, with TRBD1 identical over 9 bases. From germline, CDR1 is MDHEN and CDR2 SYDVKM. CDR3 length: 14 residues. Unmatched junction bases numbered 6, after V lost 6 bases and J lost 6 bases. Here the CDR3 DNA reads TGTGCCAGCAGACAGGGGGCGCTGGAAAACACCATATATTTT. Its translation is CASRQGALENTIYF.

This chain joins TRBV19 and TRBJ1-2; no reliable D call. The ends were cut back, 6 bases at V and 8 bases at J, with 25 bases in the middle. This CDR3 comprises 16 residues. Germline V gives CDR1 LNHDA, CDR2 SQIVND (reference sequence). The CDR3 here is CASSTSGVRTVGGYTF. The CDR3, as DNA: TGTGCCAGTAGCACCTCGGGTGTCAGGACGGTGGGAGGCTACACCTTC.

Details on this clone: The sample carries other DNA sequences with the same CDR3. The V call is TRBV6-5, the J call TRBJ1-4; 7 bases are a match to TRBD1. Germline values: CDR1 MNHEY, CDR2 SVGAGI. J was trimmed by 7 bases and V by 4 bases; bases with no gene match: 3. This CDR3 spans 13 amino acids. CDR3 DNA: TGTGCCAGCAGTTCACAGGGGCGTGAAAAACTGTTTTTT. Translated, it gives CASSSQGREKLFF.

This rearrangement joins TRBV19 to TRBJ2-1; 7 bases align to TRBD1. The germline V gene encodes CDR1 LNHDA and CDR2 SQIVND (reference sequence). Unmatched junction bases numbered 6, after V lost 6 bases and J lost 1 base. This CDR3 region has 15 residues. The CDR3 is CASRAPGGSYNEQFF. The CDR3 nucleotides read TGTGCCAGTAGAGCCCCAGGGGGTTCCTACAATGAGCAGTTCTTC.

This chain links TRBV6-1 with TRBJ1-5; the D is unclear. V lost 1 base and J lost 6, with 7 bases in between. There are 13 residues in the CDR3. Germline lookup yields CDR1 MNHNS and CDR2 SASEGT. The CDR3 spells CASSEVQRQPQHF. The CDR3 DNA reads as TGTGCCAGCAGTGAAGTCCAACGTCAGCCCCAGCATTTT.

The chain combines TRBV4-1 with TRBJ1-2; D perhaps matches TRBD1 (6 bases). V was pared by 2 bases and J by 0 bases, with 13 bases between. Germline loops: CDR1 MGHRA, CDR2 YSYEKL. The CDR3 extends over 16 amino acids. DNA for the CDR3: TGCGCCAGCAGCCAATCCACAGGGAACTCTAACTATGGCTACACCTTC. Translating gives CASSQSTGNSNYGYTF.

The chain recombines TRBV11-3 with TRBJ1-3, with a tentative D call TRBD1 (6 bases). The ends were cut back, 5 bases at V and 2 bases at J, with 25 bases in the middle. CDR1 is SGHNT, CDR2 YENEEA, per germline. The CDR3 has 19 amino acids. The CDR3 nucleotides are TGTGCCAGCAGCCCATTTAGGGGCCGGGGGCAATCCCCTGGAAACACCATATATTTT. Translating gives CASSPFRGRGQSPGNTIYF. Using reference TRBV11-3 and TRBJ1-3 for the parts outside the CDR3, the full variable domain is EAGVVQSPRYKIIEKKQPVAFWCNPISGHNTLYWYLQNLGQGPELLIRYENEEAVDDSQLPKDRFSAERLKGVDSTLKIQPAELGDSAVYLCASSPFRGRGQSPGNTIYFGEGSWLTVV.

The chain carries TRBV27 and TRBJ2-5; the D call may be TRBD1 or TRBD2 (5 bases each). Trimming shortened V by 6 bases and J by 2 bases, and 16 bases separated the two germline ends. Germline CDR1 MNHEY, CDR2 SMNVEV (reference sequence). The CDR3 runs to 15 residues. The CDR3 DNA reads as TGTGCCAGCAGCCGGGACCCTACGCTGCAAGAGACCCAGTACTTC. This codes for CASSRDPTLQETQYF.

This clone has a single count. CDR3 bases: TGTGCCGGCCAGACCGGGACAGGTAATGAAAAACTGTTTTTT. Translating gives CAGQTGTGNEKLFF. The rearrangement uses TRBV30 and TRBJ1-4; TRBD1 aligns across 8 bases. J gave up 4 bases and V 8 bases, and 9 bases lay outside the gene matches. From germline, CDR1 is GTSNPN and CDR2 SVGIG (reference sequence). The CDR3 has 14 amino acids.

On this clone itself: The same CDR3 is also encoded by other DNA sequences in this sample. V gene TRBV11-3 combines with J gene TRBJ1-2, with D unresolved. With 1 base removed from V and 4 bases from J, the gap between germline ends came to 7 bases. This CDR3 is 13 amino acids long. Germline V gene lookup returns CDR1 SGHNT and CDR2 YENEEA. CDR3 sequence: CASSLGTSYGYTF. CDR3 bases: TGTGCCAGCAGCTTAGGAACCAGCTATGGCTACACCTTC.

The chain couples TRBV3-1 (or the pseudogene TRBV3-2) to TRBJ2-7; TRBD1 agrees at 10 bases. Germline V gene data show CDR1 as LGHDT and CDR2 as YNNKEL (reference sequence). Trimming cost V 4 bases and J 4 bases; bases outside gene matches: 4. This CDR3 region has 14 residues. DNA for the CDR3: TGTGCCAGCAGCCCTGGACAGGGGGGATACGAGCAGTACTTC. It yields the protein CASSPGQGGYEQYF.

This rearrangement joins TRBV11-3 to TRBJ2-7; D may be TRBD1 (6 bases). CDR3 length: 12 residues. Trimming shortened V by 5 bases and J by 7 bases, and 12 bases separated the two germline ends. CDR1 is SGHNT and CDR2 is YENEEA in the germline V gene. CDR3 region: CASSPDRGEQYF. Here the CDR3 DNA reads TGTGCCAGCAGCCCAGATAGGGGGGAGCAGTACTTC.

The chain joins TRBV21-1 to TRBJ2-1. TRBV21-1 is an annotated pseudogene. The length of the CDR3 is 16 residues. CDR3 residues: CASSSSSVIPLNEQFF. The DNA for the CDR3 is TGTGCCAGCAGCAGTTCATCCGTAATCCCCCTCAATGAGCAGTTCTTC.

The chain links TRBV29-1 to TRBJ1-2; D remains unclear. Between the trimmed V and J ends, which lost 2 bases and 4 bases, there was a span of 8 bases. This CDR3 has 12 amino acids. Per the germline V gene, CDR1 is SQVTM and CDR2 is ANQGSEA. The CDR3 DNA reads TGCAGCGTTGAAAGAGAACCCTATGGCTACACCTTC. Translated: CSVEREPYGYTF.

The CDR3 DNA follows: TGTGCCAGCAGCTGGGCTAGCGGGGGGACCGGGGAGCTGTTTTTT. Translating gives CASSWASGGTGELFF. The genes are TRBV7-8 and TRBJ2-2; 11 nucleotides agree with TRBD2. CDR3 size: 15 residues. With V trimmed by 4 bases and J by 5 bases, 3 bases remained unmatched. Germline V gene data show CDR1 as SGHVS and CDR2 as FQNEAQ.

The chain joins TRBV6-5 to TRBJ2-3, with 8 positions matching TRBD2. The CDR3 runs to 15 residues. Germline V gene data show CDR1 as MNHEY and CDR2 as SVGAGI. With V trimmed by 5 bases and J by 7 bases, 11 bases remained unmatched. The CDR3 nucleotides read TGTGCCAGCAGTCCCATCGGGAGGGCGGGCTATACGCAGTATTTT. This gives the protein CASSPIGRAGYTQYF.

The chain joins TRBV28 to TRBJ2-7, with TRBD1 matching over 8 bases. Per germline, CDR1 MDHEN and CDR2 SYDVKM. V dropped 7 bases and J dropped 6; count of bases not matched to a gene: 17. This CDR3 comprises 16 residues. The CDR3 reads CASTARGRGRSGEQYF. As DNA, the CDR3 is TGTGCCAGCACCGCCCGAGGCAGGGGGCGATCGGGCGAGCAGTACTTC.

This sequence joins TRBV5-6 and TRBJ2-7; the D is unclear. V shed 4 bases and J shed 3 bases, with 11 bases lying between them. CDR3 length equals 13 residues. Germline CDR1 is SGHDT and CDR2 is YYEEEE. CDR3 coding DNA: TGTGCCAGCAGCGTCTTTCAACGCTACGAGCAGTACTTC. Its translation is CASSVFQRYEQYF.

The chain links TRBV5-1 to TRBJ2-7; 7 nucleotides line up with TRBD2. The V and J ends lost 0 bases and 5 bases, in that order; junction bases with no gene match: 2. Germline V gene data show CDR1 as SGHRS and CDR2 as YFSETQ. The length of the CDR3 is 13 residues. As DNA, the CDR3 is TGCGCCAGCAGCTTGGGGGGAGGGAACGAGCAGTACTTC. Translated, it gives CASSLGGGNEQYF.

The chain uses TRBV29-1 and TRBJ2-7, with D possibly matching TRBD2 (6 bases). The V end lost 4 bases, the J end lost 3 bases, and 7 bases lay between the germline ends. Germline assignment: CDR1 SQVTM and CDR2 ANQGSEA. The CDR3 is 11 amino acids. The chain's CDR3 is CSVGGVYEQYF. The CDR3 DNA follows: TGCAGCGTTGGGGGGGTCTACGAGCAGTACTTC.

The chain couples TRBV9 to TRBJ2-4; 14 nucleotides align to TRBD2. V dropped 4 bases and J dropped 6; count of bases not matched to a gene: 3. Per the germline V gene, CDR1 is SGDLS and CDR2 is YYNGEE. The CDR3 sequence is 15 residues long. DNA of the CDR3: TGTGCCAGCAGCTACGGGACTAGCGGGAGAAACATTCAGTACTTC. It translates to CASSYGTSGRNIQYF.

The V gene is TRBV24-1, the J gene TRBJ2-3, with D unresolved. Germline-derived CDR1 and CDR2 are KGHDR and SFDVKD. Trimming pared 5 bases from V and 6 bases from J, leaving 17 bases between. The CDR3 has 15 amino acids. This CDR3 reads CATSGSTAGPDTQYF. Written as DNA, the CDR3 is TGTGCCACCAGTGGCTCGACGGCAGGTCCCGATACGCAGTATTTT.

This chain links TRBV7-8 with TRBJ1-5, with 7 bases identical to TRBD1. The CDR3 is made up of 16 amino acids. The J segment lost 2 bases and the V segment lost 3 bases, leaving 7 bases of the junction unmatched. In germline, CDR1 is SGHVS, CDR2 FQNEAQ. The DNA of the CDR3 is TGTGCCAGCAGCTTGATTAACAGGGGTGGCAATCAGCCCCAGCATTTT. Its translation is CASSLINRGGNQPQHF.

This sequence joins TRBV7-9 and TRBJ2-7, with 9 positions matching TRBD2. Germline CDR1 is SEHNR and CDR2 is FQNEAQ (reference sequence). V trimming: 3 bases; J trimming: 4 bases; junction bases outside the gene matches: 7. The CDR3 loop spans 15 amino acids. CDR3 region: CASSFTGTSHYEQYF. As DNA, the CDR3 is TGTGCCAGCAGCTTCACCGGGACTAGCCATTACGAGCAGTACTTC.

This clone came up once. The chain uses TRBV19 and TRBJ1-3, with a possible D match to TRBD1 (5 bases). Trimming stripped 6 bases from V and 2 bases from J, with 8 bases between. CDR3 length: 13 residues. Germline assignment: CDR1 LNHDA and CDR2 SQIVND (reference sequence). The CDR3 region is CASRGGAGNTIYF. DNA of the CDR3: TGTGCCAGTAGGGGGGGAGCTGGAAACACCATATATTTT. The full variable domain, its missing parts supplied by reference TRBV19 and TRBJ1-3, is DGGITQSPKYLFRKEGQNVTLSCEQNLNHDAMYWYRQDPGQGLRLIYYSQIVNDFQKGDIAEGYSVSREKKESFPLTVTSAQKNPTAFYLCASRGGAGNTIYFGEGSWLTVV.

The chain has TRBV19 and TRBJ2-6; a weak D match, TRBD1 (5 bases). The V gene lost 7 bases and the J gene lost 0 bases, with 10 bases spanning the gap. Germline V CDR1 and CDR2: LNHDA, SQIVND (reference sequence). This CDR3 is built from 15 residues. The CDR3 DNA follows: TGTGCCAGTATAGACAGTATCTCTGGGGCCAACGTCCTGACTTTC. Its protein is CASIDSISGANVLTF.